These 27 T cell receptor beta chains originate from one sample sequenced in a study of shared clonotypes between healthy human individuals. Measured with immunoSEQ multiplex PCR; TCRdb has only the in-frame clones, and not every one. The table lists roughly 600,000 clones, roughly 98% of them singletons. Positively selected for CCR7, the CD45RO-negative cells used as naive CD8 cells excluded terminally differentiated effector memory CD45RA+ cells. The sequencing input was naive CD8+ T cells sorted from blood. These TCRs come from a man aged 30 to 39 in good health.

The genes are TRBV11-3 and TRBJ2-6; TRBD1 agrees at 9 bases. The CDR3 is made up of 17 amino acids. Germline CDR1 and CDR2: SGHNT and YENEEA. V lost 4 bases to trimming and J lost 2 bases; unmatched junction nucleotides: 6. The chain's CDR3 is CASSSGTGSPGANVLTF. CDR3 bases: TGTGCCAGCAGCTCTGGGACAGGGTCTCCTGGGGCCAACGTCCTGACTTTC.

The rearrangement links TRBV27 to TRBJ2-1; no clear D gene. Trimming cost V 7 bases and J 0 bases, with 13 bases left between them. Per the germline V gene, CDR1 is MNHEY and CDR2 is SMNVEV (reference sequence). The CDR3 has 15 amino acids. In nucleotides, the CDR3 is TGTGCCAGCAAAACCGGTGTAAGCTCCTACAATGAGCAGTTCTTC. Amino acids: CASKTGVSSYNEQFF.

This clone was detected once. The chain joins TRBV6-1 to TRBJ2-4, with D uncertain. Germline V lookup: CDR1 MNHNS, CDR2 SASEGT. The CDR3 has 15 amino acids. Trimming left V 4 bases short and J 0 bases short, with 10 bases between. CDR3 region: CASSVVRVAKNIQYF. Here the CDR3 DNA reads TGTGCCAGCAGTGTTGTGAGAGTAGCCAAAAACATTCAGTACTTC.

V is TRBV29-1 and J is TRBJ2-7; no clear D gene. V lost 4 bases and J 6 bases, leaving 10 bases between the germline ends. Looked up from germline, CDR1 is SQVTM and CDR2 is ANQGSEA. This CDR3 spans 11 amino acids. The CDR3 spells CSVVSVGEQYF. The CDR3 DNA follows: TGCAGCGTTGTCTCAGTGGGCGAGCAGTACTTC.

The V gene is TRBV30, the J gene TRBJ2-7; D unresolved. From germline, CDR1 is GTSNPN and CDR2 SVGIG (reference sequence). The CDR3 is made up of 13 amino acids. V was clipped by 0 bases and J by 5 bases, with 11 bases between them. CDR3 sequence reads: CAWSVMDRNEQYF. The CDR3 bases are TGTGCCTGGAGTGTAATGGATCGGAACGAGCAGTACTTC.

V usage is TRBV7-9 and J usage is TRBJ2-1, with D tentatively TRBD2 (6 bases). The CDR3 has 16 residues. Trimming removed 6 bases at V and 5 bases at J, with 20 bases between. Germline V CDR1 and CDR2: SEHNR, FQNEAQ (reference sequence). Written as DNA, the CDR3 is TGTGCCAGCAGTCAGATGCGGGGAGGATCTAACAATGAGCAGTTCTTC. This codes for CASSQMRGGSNNEQFF.

The V call is TRBV18, the J call TRBJ2-1; TRBD1 agrees at 8 bases. CDR1 and CDR2 (germline): KGHSH, LQKENI. This CDR3 spans 16 amino acids. The trim removed 2 bases at V and 5 bases at J, leaving 8 bases unmatched. CDR3 bases: TGTGCCAGCTCACCAGGGTGGACAGGGCGGCACAATGAGCAGTTCTTC. It translates to CASSPGWTGRHNEQFF. Supplemented by reference TRBV18 and TRBJ2-1, the full variable domain reads NAGVMQNPRHLVRRRGQEARLRCSPMKGHSHVYWYRQLPEEGLKFMVYLQKENIIDESGMPKERFSAEFPKEGPSILRIQQVVRGDSAAYFCASSPGWTGRHNEQFFGPGTRLTVL.

The V gene is TRBV6-6, the J gene TRBJ2-7; 8 bases are a match to TRBD2. This CDR3 contains 15 residues. Trimming cost V 6 bases and J 2 bases; bases outside gene matches: 9. Germline CDR1 reads MNHNY; CDR2 reads SVGAGI (reference sequence). The CDR3 nucleotides read TGTGCCAGCAGCCACTCACCGGGACTAGCCTACGAGCAGTACTTC. Its translation is CASSHSPGLAYEQYF.

In its sample, this clone was seen once. V gene TRBV10-3 combines with J gene TRBJ2-7; TRBD1 aligns across 8 bases. Germline lookup yields CDR1 ENHRY and CDR2 SYGVKD. The V segment lost 5 bases and the J segment 3 bases; nucleotides outside the gene matches: 9. The CDR3 is 15 amino acids. As DNA, the CDR3 is TGTGCCATCAGTAATGACAGGGGTGAAATCTACGAGCAGTACTTC. Its protein product is CAISNDRGEIYEQYF.

The chain recombines TRBV5-8 with TRBJ2-1; 12 positions agree with TRBD2. The junction had 6 bases not matched to a gene; V was cut back by 4 bases and J by 10 bases. CDR1 is SGHTS and CDR2 is YDEGEE in the germline V gene. CDR3 length: 14 residues. The CDR3 region is CASSEGLAGGEQFF. In nucleotides, the CDR3 is TGTGCCAGCAGCGAGGGACTAGCGGGTGGGGAGCAGTTCTTC.

Here the CDR3 reads CAWSDTGTDYIEQYF. CDR3 nucleotides: TGTGCCTGGAGCGACACTGGGACAGACTACATCGAGCAGTACTTC. J is TRBJ2-7 and V is TRBV30; 7 bases align to TRBD1. Germline V gene lookup returns CDR1 GTSNPN and CDR2 SVGIG (reference sequence). The CDR3 loop spans 15 amino acids. With V trimmed by 3 bases and J by 6 bases, 14 bases remained unmatched.

The chain carries TRBV7-8 and TRBJ2-7, with 11 bases identical to TRBD2. The CDR3 spans 15 residues. The V gene end was trimmed by 3 bases and the J gene end by 2 bases; junction bases not matched to a gene: 3. Germline lookup yields CDR1 SGHVS and CDR2 FQNEAQ. The CDR3 protein is CASSFSGRVAYEQYF. CDR3 DNA: TGTGCCAGCAGCTTTAGCGGGAGGGTTGCCTACGAGCAGTACTTC.

CDR3 sequence: CASSETGNYGYTF. As DNA, the CDR3 is TGCGCCAGCAGTGAGACCGGGAACTATGGCTACACCTTC. The V call is TRBV10-1, the J call TRBJ1-2; no reliable D call. Germline CDR1 reads WNHNN; CDR2 reads SYGVQD (reference sequence). The V end was cut by 2 bases, the J end by 2 bases, with 6 bases between. The CDR3 has 13 amino acids.

This clone showed up just once. The CDR3 nucleotides read TGTGCCAGCAGTGAAGCCCTTTTTTGGGAGCTGTTTTTT. It encodes CASSEALFWELFF. The chain links TRBV6-1 to TRBJ2-2; D is ambiguous. CDR3 length: 13 amino acids. Between the trimmed V and J ends, which lost 0 bases and 9 bases, there was a span of 8 bases. In germline, CDR1 is MNHNS, CDR2 SASEGT.

V and J are TRBV7-6 and TRBJ2-7; possibly TRBD1 for D (6 bases). The CDR3 spans 17 residues. From germline, CDR1 is SGHVS and CDR2 FNYEAQ. Trimming stripped 1 base from V and 1 base from J, with 17 bases between. This CDR3 is CASSLVPATGPSYEQYF. For the CDR3, the DNA is TGTGCCAGCAGCTTAGTGCCAGCGACAGGACCTTCCTACGAGCAGTACTTC.

This chain connects TRBV27 to TRBJ1-4, with 10 bases that match TRBD1. The CDR3 sequence is 17 residues long. The germline V gene has CDR1 MNHEY and CDR2 SMNVEV (reference sequence). V lost 3 bases, J lost 0 bases, and 4 bases stayed unmatched. The CDR3, as DNA: TGTGCCAGCAGTTTCCGGGGACAGGGGCCAACTAATGAAAAACTGTTTTTT. It specifies CASSFRGQGPTNEKLFF.

The rearrangement joins TRBV11-2 to TRBJ2-1, with TRBD2 matching over 11 bases. V shed 5 bases, J shed 9 bases, and the junction held 15 bases outside the gene matches. Germline V gene sequence: CDR1 SGHAT, CDR2 FQNNGV. CDR3 length: 17 residues. The CDR3 bases are TGTGCCAGCAGCGATATTCAGGAGACTAGCGGGATGGGTGAGCAGTTCTTC. Translated: CASSDIQETSGMGEQFF.

The chain uses TRBV9 and TRBJ2-4, with 7 bases lining up with TRBD1. Germline lookup yields CDR1 SGDLS and CDR2 YYNGEE. The CDR3 runs to 14 residues. The V segment lost 0 bases and the J segment 8 bases; nucleotides outside the gene matches: 5. The CDR3 bases are TGTGCCAGCAGCGTAGAGGGGGCGTTGGACATTCAGTACTTC. It translates to CASSVEGALDIQYF.

The genes are TRBV4-3 and TRBJ2-7, with D maybe TRBD1 (9 bases). This CDR3 contains 19 residues. Trimming pared 2 bases from V and 3 bases from J, leaving 26 bases between. Germline CDR1 LGHNA, CDR2 YSLEER. The CDR3 nucleotides are TGCGCCAGCAGCCAACACCCGACGCCGGACAGGGGACTAGACTACGAGCAGTACTTC. Translation gives CASSQHPTPDRGLDYEQYF.

The chain couples TRBV10-3 to TRBJ1-5, with TRBD1 identical over 12 bases. Per germline, CDR1 ENHRY and CDR2 SYGVKD. J lost 7 bases, V lost 4 bases, and 8 bases had no gene match. The length of the CDR3 is 16 residues. The CDR3 DNA is TGTGCCATCAGTGCCATGGGACAGGGGGCTGGACAGCCCCAGCATTTT. Translating gives CAISAMGQGAGQPQHF.

The chain links TRBV4-1 to TRBJ2-1; no reliable D call. The V gene's germline CDR1 is MGHRA and CDR2 YSYEKL. The CDR3 is 15 residues long. Trimming shortened V by 2 bases and J by 6 bases, and 14 bases separated the two germline ends. The CDR3 here is CASSQQALMSNEQFF. The CDR3 DNA follows: TGCGCCAGCAGCCAACAAGCCCTTATGAGCAATGAGCAGTTCTTC.

The chain couples TRBV9 to TRBJ2-1; D not certain. Trimming shortened V by 0 bases and J by 0 bases, and 13 bases separated the two germline ends. The CDR3 consists of 17 residues. CDR1 is SGDLS, CDR2 YYNGEE, per germline. The CDR3 DNA reads as TGTGCCAGCAGCGTAGTTGCTGGTAGGTACTCCTACAATGAGCAGTTCTTC. Protein sequence: CASSVVAGRYSYNEQFF.

The rearrangement uses TRBV7-9 and TRBJ2-1; tentatively, D is TRBD1 or TRBD2 (5 bases each). Germline CDR1 reads SEHNR; CDR2 reads FQNEAQ (reference sequence). The CDR3 contains 16 residues. V was shortened by 5 bases and J by 5 bases, with 19 bases between the two germline ends. CDR3 protein: CASSPLTGGWDNEQFF. In DNA, the CDR3 is TGTGCCAGCAGCCCGCTTACAGGAGGTTGGGACAATGAGCAGTTCTTC.

The CDR3 is CATSIGDEQYF. CDR3 coding DNA: TGTGCCACCAGCATTGGGGACGAGCAGTACTTC. The chain uses TRBV15 and TRBJ2-7; D unresolved. Germline lookup yields CDR1 LNHNV and CDR2 YYDKDF (reference sequence). This CDR3 region has 11 residues. Trimming shortened V by 4 bases and J by 5 bases, and 6 bases separated the two germline ends.

The table lists this clone with a count of one. The V call is TRBV5-1, the J call TRBJ2-1; D assignment may be TRBD1 or TRBD2 (5 bases each). CDR1 is SGHRS, CDR2 YFSETQ, per germline. V was clipped by 3 bases and J by 0 bases, with 10 bases between them. CDR3 size: 15 residues. The chain's CDR3 is CASSWDASSYNEQFF. CDR3 in DNA: TGCGCCAGCAGCTGGGACGCAAGCTCCTACAATGAGCAGTTCTTC.

The CDR3 bases are TGCAGCGTTAATCTAGCGGGAGGGTACGAGCAGTACTTC. The encoded protein is CSVNLAGGYEQYF. The chain has TRBV29-1 and TRBJ2-7; 12 bases agree with TRBD2. In germline, CDR1 is SQVTM, CDR2 ANQGSEA. This CDR3 has 13 amino acids. After removal of 5 bases from V and 4 bases from J, the junction contained 3 bases not matched to a gene.

The chain links TRBV7-9 to TRBJ2-1; 15 bases are a match to TRBD2. The germline CDR1 and CDR2 sequences are SEHNR and FQNEAQ (reference sequence). Unmatched junction bases numbered 6, after V lost 5 bases and J lost 1 base. This CDR3 spans 18 amino acids. This CDR3 is CASSPRTSGRESYNEQFF. The CDR3 nucleotides read TGTGCCAGCAGCCCCCGGACTAGCGGGAGGGAATCCTACAATGAGCAGTTCTTC.